The next 16 T cell receptor beta chains were all read from a single sample in a study of blood T cell repertoires in COVID-19. Sequencing used immunoSEQ multiplex PCR; TCRdb keeps in-frame clones, though not all of them. The sample consists of some 110,000 clones, about 80% of them appearing once. Sequencing used peripheral blood. The receptors stem from an elderly woman with active or convalescent COVID-19.

The chain combines TRBV4-1 with TRBJ2-2; D perhaps matches TRBD2 (6 bases). The germline CDR1 and CDR2 sequences are MGHRA and YSYEKL. The CDR3 is made up of 19 amino acids. The V gene lost 4 bases and the J gene lost 5 bases, with 26 bases spanning the gap. The CDR3 sequence is CASSPSTGQLGGRTGELFF. The DNA for the CDR3 is TGCGCCAGCAGCCCTTCTACAGGTCAATTGGGGGGTCGTACCGGGGAGCTGTTTTTT.

This chain links TRBV5-1 with TRBJ1-2, with a tentative D call TRBD1 (5 bases). Germline CDR1 and CDR2: SGHRS and YFSETQ. V dropped 0 bases and J dropped 6 bases, with 15 bases sitting between them. This CDR3 spans 15 amino acids. The CDR3 is CASSLGQQKGDGYTF. As DNA, the CDR3 is TGCGCCAGCAGCTTGGGACAGCAGAAGGGTGATGGCTACACCTTC.

V gene TRBV18 combines with J gene TRBJ2-2; D not certain. The CDR3 is 15 amino acids. The germline CDR1 and CDR2 sequences are KGHSH and LQKENI. Trimming removed 0 bases from V and 3 bases from J, with 8 bases in between. The CDR3 reads CASSPPLTYTGELFF. The CDR3 nucleotides are TGTGCCAGCTCACCACCACTAACCTACACCGGGGAGCTGTTTTTT.

This clone was counted only a few times. The chain joins TRBV14 to TRBJ2-7; D is perhaps TRBD1 (6 bases). The CDR3 runs 15 residues. CDR1 and CDR2 (germline): SGHDN, FVKESK. V was shortened by 0 bases and J by 2 bases, with 11 bases between the two germline ends. The CDR3 is CASSQDLDRTYEQYF. CDR3 bases: TGTGCCAGCAGCCAAGATCTAGACAGGACCTACGAGCAGTACTTC.

At least ten counts were recorded for this clone. The V and J genes are TRBV27 and TRBJ2-7; 12 bases fit TRBD2. V was pared by 3 bases and J by 6 bases, with 15 bases of the junction left unmatched. The germline CDR1 and CDR2 sequences are MNHEY and SMNVEV (reference sequence). The CDR3 contains 18 residues. Written as DNA, the CDR3 is TGTGCCAGCAGTTTGTCGCTAGCGGGGGGGCCAGGTAAGGGCGAGCAGTACTTC. Translating it yields CASSLSLAGGPGKGEQYF.

CDR3 region: CASSIERGSSLYEQYF. DNA for the CDR3: TGTGCCAGTAGTATAGAGCGGGGGTCGTCACTTTACGAGCAGTACTTC. This chain joins TRBV19 and TRBJ2-7; 7 nucleotides line up with TRBD2. V gave up 0 bases and J gave up 4 bases; unmatched junction bases: 9. CDR1 is LNHDA, CDR2 SQIVND, per germline (reference sequence). The CDR3 contains 16 residues.

This clone was observed a single time. This chain uses TRBV5-1 with TRBJ2-7; D is undetermined. This CDR3 is built from 13 residues. V dropped 3 bases and J dropped 5 bases, with 12 bases sitting between them. Germline CDR1 SGHRS, CDR2 YFSETQ. CDR3 in amino acids: CASSSSLEHEQYF. As DNA, the CDR3 is TGCGCCAGCAGCTCTTCTCTCGAGCACGAGCAGTACTTC.

This sequence joins TRBV6-5 and TRBJ1-6, with 7 bases identical to TRBD1. Losses at the gene ends were 6 bases for V and 6 bases for J; bases not matched to a gene: 2. This CDR3 has 13 amino acids. The germline CDR1 and CDR2 sequences are MNHEY and SVGAGI. The CDR3 DNA reads TGTGCCAGCAGGCGACAGGGTAATTCACCCCTCCACTTT. This translates into CASRRQGNSPLHF.

This chain joins TRBV7-2 and TRBJ1-6; 9 bases align to TRBD1. The CDR3 covers 15 residues. J gave up 7 bases and V 5 bases, and 6 bases lay outside the gene matches. Germline-derived CDR1 and CDR2 are SGHTA and FQGNSA. The CDR3, as DNA: TGTGCCAGCAGCCACCGGACAGGGGCGAATTCACCCCTCCACTTT. Its translation is CASSHRTGANSPLHF. Looking up the rest from reference TRBV7-2 and TRBJ1-6 gives the full variable domain: GAGVSQSPSNKVTEKGKDVELRCDPISGHTALYWYRQSLGQGLEFLIYFQGNSAPDKSGLPSDRFSAERTGGSVSTLTIQRTQQEDSAVYLCASSHRTGANSPLHFGNGTRLTVT.

V usage is TRBV4-3 and J usage is TRBJ1-5; the match to TRBD1 covers 7 bases. The V and J ends lost 0 bases and 6 bases, in that order; junction bases with no gene match: 5. The CDR3 consists of 15 residues. The germline V gene has CDR1 LGHNA and CDR2 YSLEER. CDR3 sequence: CASSQDRTGIQPQHF. CDR3 sequence (DNA): TGCGCCAGCAGCCAAGATAGGACAGGTATTCAGCCCCAGCATTTT.

This clone turned up a few times. This rearrangement joins TRBV9 to TRBJ2-7; D is perhaps TRBD2 (6 bases). In germline, CDR1 is SGDLS, CDR2 YYNGEE. The V end was cut by 0 bases, the J end by 4 bases, with 11 bases between. The CDR3 loop spans 14 amino acids. The CDR3 nucleotides are TGTGCCAGCAGCGTAGATCCGCGGGATTACGAGCAGTACTTC. Translation: CASSVDPRDYEQYF. Full variable domain (missing parts from reference TRBV9 and TRBJ2-7): DSGVTQTPKHLITATGQRVTLRCSPRSGDLSVYWYQQSLDQGLQFLIQYYNGEERAKGNILERFSAQQFPDLHSELNLSSLELGDSALYFCASSVDPRDYEQYFGPGTRLTVT.

The chain uses TRBV19 and TRBJ2-5; D remains ambiguous. V lost 4 bases and J 4 bases, leaving 7 bases between the germline ends. The CDR3 has 12 residues. Germline V gene sequence: CDR1 LNHDA, CDR2 SQIVND (reference sequence). CDR3 sequence (DNA): TGTGCCAGTAGTAACGTTAGAGAGACCCAGTACTTC. Translating gives CASSNVRETQYF.

The table lists this clone with a few counts. This chain connects TRBV6-5 to TRBJ2-7, with a tentative D call TRBD2 (7 bases). This CDR3 is 12 amino acids long. Germline V lookup: CDR1 MNHEY, CDR2 SVGAGI. V lost 6 bases, J lost 6 bases, and 12 bases lay in between. The CDR3 loop reads CASSPGGLEQYF. CDR3 DNA: TGTGCCAGCAGCCCCGGGGGGCTCGAGCAGTACTTC.

The V call is TRBV18, the J call TRBJ1-4; a possible D gene is TRBD1 (6 bases). CDR1 and CDR2 from the germline V gene are KGHSH and LQKENI. This CDR3 comprises 14 residues. Deletions cut 5 bases from V and 7 bases from J, with 14 bases between. The CDR3 DNA reads as TGTGCCAGCTCAGACAGGATTAAGGGTGAAAAACTGTTTTTT. Translating gives CASSDRIKGEKLFF.

This rearrangement joins TRBV25-1 to TRBJ1-4; maybe TRBD1 (5 bases). From germline, CDR1 is MGHDK and CDR2 SYGVNS. This CDR3 is 12 amino acids long. V dropped 7 bases and J dropped 6 bases, with 9 bases sitting between them. The chain's CDR3 is CASKGLDEKLFF. The CDR3 bases are TGTGCCAGCAAGGGGTTGGATGAAAAACTGTTTTTT. The variable domain in full, with the rest retrieved from reference TRBV25-1 and TRBJ1-4, is EADIYQTPRYLVIGTGKKITLECSQTMGHDKMYWYQQDPGMELHLIHYSYGVNSTEKGDLSSESTVSRIRTEHFPLTLESARPSHTSQYLCASKGLDEKLFFGSGTQLSVL.

The V gene is TRBV28, the J gene TRBJ1-4; TRBD1 might be the D (5 bases). The germline CDR1 and CDR2 sequences are MDHEN and SYDVKM. Trimming left V 3 bases short and J 8 bases short, with 13 bases between. The length of the CDR3 is 14 residues. The CDR3 here is CASSLGQGSEKLFF. In DNA form, the CDR3 reads TGTGCCAGCAGTTTGGGGCAGGGAAGCGAAAAACTGTTTTTT.